This T cell receptor (beta chain) comes out of a study of regulatory T cells in long-lasting Graves disease. The sample holds many counts of this clonotype. Its antigen remains unidentified. Both iRepertoire HTBI primers and Arm-PCR of CDR3 regions were used to build the TCR beta libraries. TCRdb itself ran the multiplex PCR reads through MiXCR, one entry per CDR3 protein. The data hold approximately 350,000 distinct CDR3 sequences, with about a sixth observed a single time. General observations from the study: Persistent Graves' patients showed a TCR diversity that was lower than that of newly diagnosed ones.

Noted time point: newly diagnosed GD, antithyroid drugs for less than 3 months. TCR sequences were obtained from RNA taken from PBMCs. V gave up 3 bases and J gave up 8 bases, with 16 bases separating them. The CDR3 is 14 residues long. Germline assignment: CDR1 MNHEY and CDR2 SMNVEV (reference sequence). The sample also formed part of further work on T cells in Graves' hyperthyroidism and ophthalmopathy. That source notes: First-round RT-PCR of the TCR CDR3 relied on the HTBI primer set.

The receptor comes from a woman aged 18-29 years with Graves disease. Source: peripheral blood mononuclear cells (PBMCs), taken at new diagnosis, from a patient treated with antithyroid drugs. The rearrangement uses TRBV27 and TRBJ1-2; D remains unclear. Written as DNA, the CDR3 is TGTGCCAGCAGTTTTCGTGGGTATCATGGGGGCTACACCTTC. Protein product: CASSFRGYHGGYTF.